This T cell receptor beta chain was identified during a study of cytotoxic CD8 clonotypes in ibrutinib-treated CLL. A word on this clone: Its antigen is as yet unknown.

Study-wide findings and caveats: Clonotypes that were public were uncommon, and they contracted or stayed stable on treatment. Sampling times, which were not matched between the groups, differed between sustained-remission patients and progressing patients.

The CDR3 covers 15 residues. Germline V gives CDR1 KGHSH, CDR2 LQKENI. V lost 5 bases to trimming and J lost 1 base; unmatched junction nucleotides: 4. Cryopreserved PBMCs were the source of about 2.2 micrograms of genomic DNA, which went to TCR beta libraries. Profiled with immunoSEQ multiplex PCR; TCRdb holds only in-frame clones, not every one. The sample records approximately 190,000 clones, about three quarters being singletons. V gene TRBV18 combines with J gene TRBJ2-3, with TRBD1 matching over 9 bases. This sequence originates from a human donor with chronic lymphocytic leukemia. The specimen comprised PBMCs, sampled after 12 months of ibrutinib treatment. The CDR3 nucleotides read TGTGCCAGCTCAACGTGGACAGGGGGCACAGATACGCAGTATTTT. Residues: CASSTWTGGTDTQYF.